This is a list of T cell receptor beta chains from one sample in a study of Ad26.COV2.S vaccination and SARS-CoV-2 variants. The assay was immunoSEQ multiplex PCR, and TCRdb's table has in-frame clones only and misses some. The sample comprises 380,000 or so clones, roughly 80% of which are singletons, and around 7% rests with the top ten. This specimen consisted of peripheral blood, obtained in a trial of Ad26.COV2.S vaccine versus placebo. Receptors were obtained from a person between 18 and 59 years old who received the Ad26.COV2.S COVID-19 vaccine or a placebo. CDR3s leave out the opening cysteine and the closing phenylalanine or tryptophan. The order of the fields is J gene, V gene, CDR3 protein.

TRBJ2-7 | TRBV7-9 | ASSSGQGIEEQY
TRBJ2-2 | TRBV12-5 | ASGLVALAGTGELF
TRBJ2-5 | TRBV9 | ASSVISGSGETQY
TRBJ2-3 | TRBV6-4 | ASARRETDTQY
TRBJ1-3 | TRBV9 | ASSSQGSNTIY
TRBJ2-7 | TRBV11-2 | ASSSIAGGGEQY
TRBJ1-5 | TRBV28 | ASSLSGQFNQPQH
TRBJ2-7 | TRBV30 | AWSGAGGTVSEQY
TRBJ2-3 | TRBV4-2 | ASSRGTDTQY
TRBJ1-1 | TRBV11-2 | ASSFMVPNTEAF
TRBJ2-7 | TRBV5-1 | ASSLGTFLYEQY
TRBJ1-3 | TRBV11-2 | ASSLETYRLSGNTIY
TRBJ2-7 | TRBV4-3 | ASSQQRGYSYEQY
TRBJ2-6 | TRBV5-6 | ASTLWQGPSGANVLT
TRBJ2-7 | TRBV2 | ASGGGSSYEQY
TRBJ2-1 | TRBV4-1 | ASSPLAGARNEQF
TRBJ2-1 | TRBV9 | ASSVGSPNSYNEQF
TRBJ1-5 | TRBV19 | ASTPDRVRQPQH